These 5 T cell receptor beta chains were all obtained from the same sample, sequenced in a study of vaccination effects on CD4 cells after COVID-19. No cognate antigen is known for these TCRs. With the ViraFEST assay, the study expanded antigen-specific CD4+ T cells using viral peptide pools, then sequenced them. Researchers isolated CD4+ T cells once about eleven days of culture had elapsed. The participants, recipients of two vaccine doses, got either BNT162b2 or mRNA-1273. The data were produced by immunoSEQ multiplex PCR, yet TCRdb's version contains in-frame clones alone and is incomplete. Counted here are under 35,000 clones, 65% to 80% occurring once; the ten biggest clones make up roughly 9%. The sample in question was CD4+ T cells from PBMCs cultured with HCoV-NL63 spike peptides, obtained after COVID-19 vaccination. These receptors came from a human donor who received a COVID-19 vaccine.

J is TRBJ1-1 and V is TRBV15; D not certain. CDR3 length: 11 residues. CDR1 is LNHNV, CDR2 YYDKDF, per germline (reference sequence). The V end was cut by 5 bases, the J end by 2 bases, with 3 bases between. The CDR3 nucleotides are TGTGCCACCAGCCTTAACACTGAAGCTTTCTTT. Translation: CATSLNTEAFF. Complete variable domain (other parts from reference TRBV15 and TRBJ1-1): DAMVIQNPRYQVTQFGKPVTLSCSQTLNHNVMYWYQQKSSQAPKLLFHYYDKDFNNEADTPDNFQSRRPNTSFCFLDIRSPGLGDTAMYLCATSLNTEAFFGQGTRLTVV.

V gene TRBV24-1 combines with J gene TRBJ1-2; D call uncertain. The CDR3 has 12 residues. Trimming shortened V by 3 bases and J by 4 bases, and 5 bases separated the two germline ends. CDR1 and CDR2 (germline): KGHDR, SFDVKD. DNA of the CDR3: TGTGCCACCAGTGATATGACCTATGGCTACACCTTC. The encoded protein is CATSDMTYGYTF.

This chain joins TRBV2 and TRBJ1-5, with D unclear. This CDR3 is built from 15 residues. V gave up 3 bases and J gave up 0 bases, with 9 bases separating them. CDR1 SNHLY and CDR2 FYNNEI come from the germline V gene. This CDR3 reads CASSDLAYSNQPQHF. The CDR3, as DNA: TGTGCCAGCAGTGATTTAGCGTATAGCAATCAGCCCCAGCATTTT.

J is TRBJ2-1 and V is TRBV7-9; 7 bases align to TRBD2. The V segment lost 5 bases and the J segment 3 bases; nucleotides outside the gene matches: 7. Germline CDR1 SEHNR, CDR2 FQNEAQ (reference sequence). The CDR3 runs 15 residues. The CDR3 is CASSPLGGVYNEQFF. The CDR3 bases are TGTGCCAGCAGCCCCCTGGGGGGGGTCTACAATGAGCAGTTCTTC.

The V call is TRBV12-5, the J call TRBJ1-1, with TRBD1 identical over 8 bases. V gave up 8 bases and J gave up 3 bases; unmatched junction bases: 5. This CDR3 has 13 amino acids. In germline, CDR1 is LGHNT, CDR2 FRNRAP. As DNA, the CDR3 is TGTGCTAGTACCAGGGGGCACGACACTGAAGCTTTCTTT. Amino acids: CASTRGHDTEAFF. The complete variable domain, with remaining parts taken from reference TRBV12-5 and TRBJ1-1, reads DARVTQTPRHKVTEMGQEVTMRCQPILGHNTVFWYRQTMMQGLELLAYFRNRAPLDDSGMPKDRFSAEMPDATLATLKIQPSEPRDSAVYFCASTRGHDTEAFFGQGTRLTVV.